The 2 T cell receptor beta chains presented below share a single source sample, sequenced in a study of metastatic and nonmetastatic thyroid tumors. Via MiXCR, TCRdb re-called the PCR reads. The data contain more than 20,000 clones, 10% to 15% of them singletons. No treatment had been given to any patient before thyroid surgery. The specimen sequenced was blood. The receptors come from a female donor with papillary thyroid cancer or a benign thyroid nodule (not recorded which). Some clones in this sample may be carry-over from other donors' samples.

Ten or more counts support this clone. V and J are TRBV5-6 and TRBJ1-1; 10 bases match TRBD1. The CDR3 loop spans 15 amino acids. CDR1 SGHDT and CDR2 YYEEEE come from the germline V gene. The V and J ends lost 0 bases and 5 bases, in that order; junction bases with no gene match: 4. DNA of the CDR3: TGTGCCAGCAGCTTGGGACAGGGGGCGCAGACTGAAGCTTTCTTT. Translation gives CASSLGQGAQTEAFF.

This clone was counted many times. The V and J genes are TRBV28 and TRBJ1-1; tentatively, D is TRBD1 (5 bases). The CDR3 extends over 13 amino acids. The germline V and J ends were trimmed by 1 base and 6 bases, with 9 bases remaining between them. Germline CDR1 MDHEN, CDR2 SYDVKM. The CDR3 spells CASSLFQGPEAFF. Here the CDR3 DNA reads TGTGCCAGCAGTTTATTTCAGGGCCCTGAAGCTTTCTTT.